This TCR beta chain was sequenced during a study of cytomegalovirus exposure and HLA in healthy donors. Amplification used 60 Vbeta primers and 13 Jbeta primers. TCRdb keeps only in-frame clones here, not all; method: immunoSEQ multiplex PCR. Counted here are 130,000 to 150,000 clones, around a tenth occurring once; the ten biggest clones make up over 1.5%. Germline V gene lookup returns CDR1 SGHRS and CDR2 YFSETQ. V shed 3 bases and J 3 bases; nucleotides not matched to a gene: 4. This CDR3 spans 15 amino acids. Sequencing input: PBMCs. The receptor's source is a male donor in good health and CMV-seronegative. The V call is TRBV5-1, the J call TRBJ2-7, with 12 bases matching TRBD1. The CDR3 DNA follows: TGCGCCAGCAGCTGGGGGACAGGGGGCGGCTACGAGCAGTACTTC. Translated, it gives CASSWGTGGGYEQYF.